Following are 6 T cell receptor beta chains from one sample sequenced in a study of shared clonotypes between healthy human individuals. Some clones are missing from TCRdb's copy, which holds only in-frame ones; the method was immunoSEQ multiplex PCR. The table includes about 2.3 million clones, 85% to 95% detected once. The specimen was naive CD4+ T cells from PBMCs. The subset denotes: CD45RA+ positively selected. The receptors derive from a man younger than 35 in good health. Some clones in this sample may be carry-over from other donors' samples.

This chain connects TRBV7-3 to TRBJ2-3; TRBD1 agrees at 8 bases. J was trimmed by 6 bases and V by 5 bases; bases with no gene match: 13. CDR1 is SGHTA, CDR2 FQGTGA, per germline. The length of the CDR3 is 16 residues. CDR3 in amino acids: CASSGKPGQALDTQYF. The CDR3 nucleotides read TGTGCCAGCAGCGGAAAGCCGGGACAGGCGTTGGATACGCAGTATTTT.

The rearrangement joins TRBV28 to TRBJ2-7, with a weak D call TRBD1 (5 bases). Trimming shortened V by 3 bases and J by 6 bases, and 12 bases separated the two germline ends. The CDR3 totals 13 residues. The germline V gene encodes CDR1 MDHEN and CDR2 SYDVKM. For the CDR3, the DNA is TGTGCCAGCAGTTTGCCACAGGTAATCGAGCAGTACTTC. Amino acids: CASSLPQVIEQYF.

The chain carries TRBV5-1 and TRBJ2-7; 10 bases align to TRBD2. J was trimmed by 1 base and V by 4 bases; bases with no gene match: 14. CDR3 length: 18 amino acids. Looked up from germline, CDR1 is SGHRS and CDR2 is YFSETQ. CDR3 sequence reads: CASSLEGPRGLASYEQYF. CDR3 nucleotide sequence: TGCGCCAGCAGCCTGGAGGGTCCTCGGGGACTAGCGTCCTACGAGCAGTACTTC.

The chain recombines TRBV18 with TRBJ1-1; 12 positions agree with TRBD1. Germline-derived CDR1 and CDR2 are KGHSH and LQKENI. V lost 3 bases and J lost 0; bases outside the gene matches: 8. The length of the CDR3 is 18 residues. CDR3 protein: CASSPAGTGGWVNTEAFF. The CDR3 DNA is TGTGCCAGCTCACCTGCCGGGACAGGGGGCTGGGTGAACACTGAAGCTTTCTTT.

In this sample, this clone turned up once. The V call is TRBV7-9, the J call TRBJ2-1; D is undetermined. The ends were cut back, 7 bases at V and 9 bases at J, with 7 bases in the middle. Germline V lookup: CDR1 SEHNR, CDR2 FQNEAQ (reference sequence). The CDR3 sequence is 10 residues long. CDR3 in amino acids: CASIGVEQFF. The CDR3 nucleotides are TGTGCCAGCATTGGGGTTGAGCAGTTCTTC. The full variable domain, in which reference TRBV7-9 and TRBJ2-1 provide the parts outside the CDR3, is DTGVSQNPRHKITKRGQNVTFRCDPISEHNRLYWYRQTLGQGPEFLTYFQNEAQLEKSRLLSDRFSAERPKGSFSTLEIQRTEQGDSAMYLCASIGVEQFFGPGTRLTVL.

The genes are TRBV19 and TRBJ2-1; D may be TRBD2 (5 bases). V lost 2 bases and J lost 4, with 9 bases in between. This CDR3 contains 14 residues. Germline V gives CDR1 LNHDA, CDR2 SQIVND (reference sequence). The CDR3 here is CASSIIGSYNEQFF. In nucleotides, the CDR3 is TGTGCCAGTAGTATAATAGGGAGTTACAATGAGCAGTTCTTC.